One and the same sample provided the 18 T cell receptor beta chains below, sequenced in a study of OX40 agonist ivuxolimab in advanced cancers. Profiled with immunoSEQ multiplex PCR; TCRdb holds only in-frame clones, not every one. The table includes tens of thousands of clones, around nine tenths detected once. The material was CD4+ or CD8+ T cells sorted from blood, obtained in a trial of the OX40 agonist ivuxolimab. The origin of the receptors is an adult with an advanced solid tumor such as melanoma, head and neck, liver or kidney cancer.

The chain couples TRBV2 to TRBJ2-3; 10 positions match TRBD2. This CDR3 contains 16 residues. J was trimmed by 6 bases and V by 5 bases; bases with no gene match: 11. Germline V gives CDR1 SNHLY, CDR2 FYNNEI. The CDR3 spells CASSTGTSVVRDTQYF. In DNA, the CDR3 is TGTGCCAGCAGTACCGGGACTAGCGTAGTTAGGGATACGCAGTATTTT.

The chain is built from TRBV7-9 and TRBJ2-7, with TRBD1 matching over 9 bases. Trimming at V came to 6 bases and at J to 1 base, leaving 1 base not matched to a gene. Germline V gene lookup returns CDR1 SEHNR and CDR2 FQNEAQ (reference sequence). This CDR3 is 13 amino acids long. CDR3 in amino acids: CASRQGASYEQYF. The CDR3 DNA follows: TGTGCCAGCAGACAGGGGGCGTCCTACGAGCAGTACTTC.

This chain uses TRBV9 with TRBJ2-7; D unresolved. CDR3 size: 14 residues. Per germline, CDR1 SGDLS and CDR2 YYNGEE. With 0 bases removed from V and 7 bases from J, the gap between germline ends came to 14 bases. CDR3 sequence: CASSVVVGSREQYF. CDR3 nucleotide sequence: TGTGCCAGCAGCGTAGTTGTGGGTTCGAGGGAGCAGTACTTC.

This clone was found once. The V gene is TRBV2, the J gene TRBJ2-3; TRBD2 matches at 14 bases. CDR1 SNHLY and CDR2 FYNNEI come from the germline V gene. The CDR3 length is 18 residues. V lost 0 bases and J lost 0; bases outside the gene matches: 2. CDR3 residues: CASSEAGLAGGSTDTQYF. The CDR3 DNA reads TGTGCCAGCAGTGAAGCTGGACTAGCGGGGGGCAGCACAGATACGCAGTATTTT.

This sequence joins TRBV27 and TRBJ2-3; D is uncertain. Germline CDR1 is MNHEY and CDR2 is SMNVEV (reference sequence). This CDR3 is built from 14 residues. Trimming left V 2 bases short and J 0 bases short, with 6 bases between. The DNA of the CDR3 is TGTGCCAGCAGTTTAGACCTTAGCACAGATACGCAGTATTTT. The encoded protein is CASSLDLSTDTQYF.

The chain has TRBV6-5 and TRBJ1-1, with 8 bases that match TRBD1. The CDR3 spans 16 residues. The germline V gene encodes CDR1 MNHEY and CDR2 SVGAGI. V gave up 4 bases and J gave up 4 bases; unmatched junction bases: 11. The CDR3 reads CASSFWTGNLGTEAFF. The CDR3 coding sequence is TGTGCCAGCAGTTTCTGGACAGGGAATCTCGGCACTGAAGCTTTCTTT.

The chain carries TRBV13 and TRBJ2-5, with D perhaps TRBD2 (5 bases). The V gene lost 1 base and the J gene lost 5 bases, with 8 bases spanning the gap. The length of the CDR3 is 13 residues. Germline V gene lookup returns CDR1 PRHDT and CDR2 FYEKMQ (reference sequence). The DNA for the CDR3 is TGTGCCAGCAGCTTAGCGGGCGGGGAGACCCAGTACTTC. Its translation: CASSLAGGETQYF.

This clone was recorded at least ten times. The CDR3 sequence: CASSEQVTTEAFF. CDR3 DNA: TGTGCCAGCAGTGAACAGGTTACCACTGAAGCTTTCTTT. The chain links TRBV6-1 to TRBJ1-1, with D uncertain. Deletions cut 2 bases from V and 4 bases from J, with 8 bases between. The length of the CDR3 is 13 residues. CDR1 is MNHNS, CDR2 SASEGT, per germline.

This clone occurred a few times. V and J are TRBV11-3 and TRBJ1-1; D might be TRBD1 (5 bases). The V end lost 5 bases, the J end lost 7 bases, and 11 bases lay between the germline ends. The length of the CDR3 is 12 residues. Germline V CDR1 and CDR2: SGHNT, YENEEA. CDR3 in DNA: TGTGCCAGCAGCCAGGGTAGGAATGAAGCTTTCTTT. It is translated as CASSQGRNEAFF.

The chain has TRBV5-6 and TRBJ1-2; TRBD1 is a possible D gene (5 bases). There are 12 residues in the CDR3. V gave up 2 bases and J gave up 8 bases, with 10 bases separating them. CDR1 SGHDT and CDR2 YYEEEE come from the germline V gene. The CDR3 DNA sequence: TGTGCCAGCAGCTTCAGGGCGCGGGGCTACACCTTC. Protein: CASSFRARGYTF. The full variable domain, in which reference TRBV5-6 and TRBJ1-2 provide the parts outside the CDR3, is DAGVTQSPTHLIKTRGQQVTLRCSPKSGHDTVSWYQQALGQGPQFIFQYYEEEERQRGNFPDRFSGHQFPNYSSELNVNALLLGDSALYLCASSFRARGYTFGSGTRLTVV.

This clone came up once. The rearrangement joins TRBV7-9 to TRBJ1-2; TRBD1 is a possible D gene (5 bases). The V and J ends lost 2 bases and 8 bases respectively, with 12 bases between them. This CDR3 is built from 13 residues. Looked up from germline, CDR1 is SEHNR and CDR2 is FQNEAQ (reference sequence). Here the CDR3 reads CASSLNSGRGYTF. CDR3 coding DNA: TGTGCCAGCAGCTTAAATTCGGGGCGCGGCTACACCTTC.

V usage is TRBV9 and J usage is TRBJ2-5; D uncertain. The V gene's germline CDR1 is SGDLS and CDR2 YYNGEE. The CDR3 contains 14 residues. Trimming pared 4 bases from V and 6 bases from J, leaving 16 bases between. Here the CDR3 reads CASSPPSSTQTQYF. The CDR3 nucleotides read TGTGCCAGCAGCCCACCCTCTAGTACCCAGACCCAGTACTTC.

V is TRBV11-2 and J is TRBJ1-5; TRBD1 aligns across 8 bases. The germline gives CDR1 SGHAT, CDR2 FQNNGV. This CDR3 region has 16 residues. J gave up 1 base and V 1 base, and 3 bases lay outside the gene matches. The CDR3 sequence: CASSLGQGLSNQPQHF. CDR3 DNA: TGTGCCAGCAGCTTAGGACAGGGGTTGAGCAATCAGCCCCAGCATTTT.

The chain has TRBV5-4 and TRBJ2-3; 9 bases map to TRBD2. CDR1 and CDR2 from the germline V gene are SGHNT and YYREEE (reference sequence). Unmatched junction bases numbered 5, after V lost 3 bases and J lost 0 bases. This CDR3 comprises 16 residues. CDR3 in amino acids: CASSSGTSPSTDTQYF. CDR3 DNA: TGTGCCAGCAGCTCCGGGACTAGCCCTAGCACAGATACGCAGTATTTT.

The V call is TRBV7-8, the J call TRBJ2-2; 13 bases are a match to TRBD2. The CDR3 spans 18 residues. Per germline, CDR1 SGHVS and CDR2 FQNEAQ. Unmatched junction bases numbered 2, after V lost 1 base and J lost 0 bases. DNA of the CDR3: TGTGCCAGCAGCTTAGGGACTAGCGGGGGCCCGAACACCGGGGAGCTGTTTTTT. It translates to CASSLGTSGGPNTGELFF. Complete variable domain (other parts from reference TRBV7-8 and TRBJ2-2): GAGVSQSPRYKVAKRGQDVALRCDPISGHVSLFWYQQALGQGPEFLTYFQNEAQLDKSGLPSDRFFAERPEGSVSTLKIQRTQQEDSAVYLCASSLGTSGGPNTGELFFGEGSRLTVL.

This clone came up many times. This chain's CDR3 is CASNRQGPNTEAFF. In DNA, the CDR3 is TGTGCCAGCAATAGACAGGGGCCGAACACTGAAGCTTTCTTT. The chain has TRBV27 and TRBJ1-1, with 8 nucleotides matching TRBD1. Unmatched junction bases numbered 5, after V lost 7 bases and J lost 1 base. The CDR3 contains 14 residues. From germline, CDR1 is MNHEY and CDR2 SMNVEV (reference sequence).

This sequence joins TRBV2 and TRBJ1-1; D unresolved. Germline-derived CDR1 and CDR2 are SNHLY and FYNNEI. The V gene lost 5 bases and the J gene lost 5 bases, with 12 bases spanning the gap. The CDR3 is 13 amino acids. The CDR3 region is CASSITERTEAFF. The CDR3 region has the DNA TGTGCCAGCAGTATTACGGAGAGGACTGAAGCTTTCTTT.

This clone was detected only once. This CDR3 reads CAWRLGTGGHGYTF. CDR3 nucleotide sequence: TGTGCCTGGAGACTTGGGACAGGGGGCCATGGCTACACCTTC. The chain employs TRBV30 and TRBJ1-2, with 12 bases fitting TRBD1. V was pared by 3 bases and J by 6 bases, with 5 bases of the junction left unmatched. Germline V gives CDR1 GTSNPN, CDR2 SVGIG (reference sequence). The CDR3 has 14 amino acids.